The rows below give T cell receptor beta chains drawn from one sample of a study of T cells after yellow fever vaccination. TCRdb re-derived calls from the 5' RACE reads in MiXCR, one entry per CDR3 protein. The repertoire consists of some 350,000 distinct CDR3 sequences, with 8.5% to 9% occurring once and the leading ten covering roughly 18%. The specimen was PBMCs, collected on the day of the first yellow fever vaccination. The receptors were sampled from a young man who received the YFV17D yellow fever vaccine. Each CDR3 is given with its conserved first and last residue. The order of the fields is J gene, clone size, V gene, D gene, CDR3 length, CDR3 protein, CDR3 DNA. A D gene is named only where the DNA matches it firmly. Clone sizes are given selectively: once, few, many, or a class where the clone is expanded.

TRBJ2-6,many,TRBV30,-,14,CAWGLTGGANVLTF,TGTGCCTGGGGGCTTACCGGGGGGGCCAACGTCCTGACTTTC
TRBJ2-1,-,TRBV7-9,TRBD2,16,CAILNDRTSGRPGQFF,TGTGCCATCCTTAACGACCGGACTAGCGGGCGGCCGGGGCAGTTCTTC
TRBJ2-5,-,TRBV13,-,12,CASSYREETQYF,TGTGCCAGCAGCTACAGGGAGGAGACCCAGTACTTC
TRBJ2-3,many,TRBV5-1,-,16,CASSLMSGDQTDTQYF,TGCGCCAGCAGCTTGATGTCAGGGGATCAGACAGATACGCAGTATTTT
TRBJ2-3,once,TRBV20-1,-,14,CSARDLRVADTQYF,TGCAGTGCTAGAGATTTGAGGGTGGCCGATACGCAGTATTTT
TRBJ1-1,few,TRBV7-9,-,13,CASSLVGELEAFF,TGTGCCAGCAGCTTAGTAGGAGAGCTTGAAGCTTTCTTT
TRBJ2-1,many,TRBV7-9,-,17,CASSSHSGSGYYNEQFF,TGTGCCAGCAGTTCCCACTCAGGGTCGGGCTATTACAATGAGCAGTTCTTC
TRBJ2-1,few,TRBV5-4,TRBD1,14,CASRPGGSYNEQFF,TGTGCCAGCAGACCAGGGGGCTCCTACAATGAGCAGTTCTTC
TRBJ1-1,-,TRBV4-3,-,13,CASSQGKFTEAFF,TGCGCCAGCAGCCAAGGAAAATTCACTGAAGCTTTCTTT
TRBJ1-1,few,TRBV29-1,-,12,CSVEALTFEAFF,TGCAGCGTTGAAGCACTCACCTTTGAAGCTTTCTTT
TRBJ1-5,few,TRBV7-9,-,16,CASSSPTVEGNQPQHF,TGTGCCAGCAGCTCGCCGACGGTGGAAGGCAATCAGCCCCAGCATTTT
TRBJ2-5,many,TRBV11-2,TRBD2,18,CASSPKRTSGGAPETQYF,TGTGCCAGCAGCCCCAAGAGGACTAGCGGGGGGGCCCCGGAGACCCAGTACTTC
TRBJ2-1,-,TRBV5-1,-,13,CASSLAWNNEQFF,TGCGCCAGCAGCTTGGCATGGAACAATGAGCAGTTCTTC
TRBJ2-5,-,TRBV7-2,-,16,CASSLALLGGTGTQYF,TGTGCCAGCAGCTTAGCGCTTTTGGGCGGGACGGGGACCCAGTACTTC
TRBJ1-5,-,TRBV19,-,14,CASSIGLSNQPQHF,TGTGCCAGTAGTATAGGGCTAAGCAATCAGCCCCAGCATTTT
TRBJ2-3,few,TRBV5-1,-,14,CASSLGRYSDTQYF,TGCGCCAGCAGCTTAGGTAGATACTCAGATACGCAGTATTTT
TRBJ2-7,many,TRBV12-3/TRBV12-4,TRBD1,14,CASSLDRGSYEQYF,TGTGCCAGCAGCCTGGACAGGGGGTCCTACGAGCAGTACTTC
TRBJ2-2,few,TRBV18,TRBD2,16,CASSFGGGPRTGELFF,TGTGCCAGCTCATTCGGCGGGGGGCCACGTACCGGGGAGCTGTTTTTT
TRBJ1-2,few,TRBV29-1,-,12,CSVVGRLGGYTF,TGCAGCGTTGTGGGGCGTCTGGGTGGCTACACCTTC
TRBJ1-5,-,TRBV20-1,TRBD1,15,CSAGAGQGAREPQHF,TGCAGTGCGGGAGCGGGACAGGGGGCGAGGGAGCCCCAGCATTTT
TRBJ1-2,few,TRBV5-1,TRBD1,17,CASSFTTTGTGGQGYTF,TGCGCCAGCAGCTTCACTACCACCGGGACAGGGGGCCAAGGCTACACCTTC
TRBJ1-1,few,TRBV9,-,14,CASSVDMMNTEAFF,TGTGCCAGCAGCGTAGATATGATGAACACTGAAGCTTTCTTT
TRBJ1-2,-,TRBV6-2/TRBV6-3,TRBD1,15,CASRRQGADNYGYTF,TGTGCCAGCAGAAGACAGGGGGCAGATAACTATGGCTACACCTTC
TRBJ2-1,many,TRBV7-6,-,13,CASSLIGGNEQFF,TGTGCCAGCAGCTTAATAGGCGGGAATGAGCAGTTCTTC
TRBJ2-2,few,TRBV5-4,-,13,CASSKKDTGELFF,TGTGCCAGCAGCAAGAAGGACACCGGGGAGCTGTTTTTT
TRBJ1-1,few,TRBV6-2/TRBV6-3,TRBD1,14,CASTAQTGGLEAFF,TGTGCCAGCACCGCCCAGACAGGGGGCCTAGAAGCTTTCTTT
TRBJ1-1,few,TRBV28,-,14,CASRPRRVNAEAFF,TGTGCCAGCAGACCGAGGAGGGTGAACGCTGAAGCTTTCTTT
TRBJ1-6,few,TRBV7-9,TRBD1,14,CASSTTGGQSPLHF,TGTGCCAGCAGCACGACAGGGGGTCAGTCACCCCTCCACTTT
TRBJ1-1,few,TRBV29-1,TRBD1,13,CSGSGQGADRAFF,TGCAGCGGGTCGGGACAGGGGGCGGACAGAGCTTTCTTT
TRBJ1-2,few,TRBV18,-,12,CASSPDRSGYTF,TGTGCCAGCTCACCAGACAGGTCTGGCTACACCTTC
TRBJ1-2,few,TRBV12-3/TRBV12-4,-,17,CASSSRMVGFSNYGYTF,TGTGCCAGCAGTTCAAGGATGGTGGGCTTTTCTAACTATGGCTACACCTTC
TRBJ2-5,-,TRBV6-2/TRBV6-3,TRBD2,16,CASSLWGGGASETQYF,TGTGCCAGCAGTCTCTGGGGCGGGGGGGCCTCAGAGACCCAGTACTTC
TRBJ2-7,few,TRBV7-9,TRBD1,15,CASSFPGQGNYEQYF,TGTGCCAGCAGCTTCCCGGGACAGGGGAACTACGAGCAGTACTTC
TRBJ2-1,-,TRBV12-3/TRBV12-4,TRBD2,12,CASSHSGAEQFF,TGTGCCAGCAGCCACAGCGGGGCAGAGCAGTTCTTC
TRBJ1-2,few,TRBV5-1,-,16,CASSWGHRVSDYGYTF,TGCGCCAGCAGCTGGGGCCACAGGGTTTCTGACTATGGCTACACCTTC
TRBJ1-6,many,TRBV4-1,-,15,CASSQEGRGNSPLHF,TGCGCCAGCAGCCAAGAGGGGAGGGGAAACTCACCCCTCCACTTT
TRBJ2-5,few,TRBV5-1,-,14,CASSQTGPKETQYF,TGCGCCAGCAGCCAAACAGGGCCTAAAGAGACCCAGTACTTC
TRBJ1-1,-,TRBV20-1,-,10,CSAGAAEAFF,TGCAGTGCTGGGGCGGCCGAGGCTTTCTTT
TRBJ2-1,-,TRBV10-3,TRBD1,15,CAISSRQGAFHEQFF,TGTGCCATCAGTTCAAGACAGGGGGCTTTCCATGAGCAGTTCTTC
TRBJ2-1,few,TRBV7-7,-,17,CASSLEGSGVGYNEQFF,TGTGCCAGCAGCTTAGAGGGGTCAGGCGTGGGGTACAATGAGCAGTTCTTC
TRBJ1-6,-,TRBV4-1,-,16,CASSQDLVGANSPLHF,TGCGCCAGCAGCCAAGATCTTGTGGGGGCGAATTCACCCCTCCACTTT
TRBJ2-2,-,TRBV5-1,TRBD1,15,CASTYGTGTTGELFF,TGCGCCAGCACATATGGGACAGGAACCACCGGGGAGCTGTTTTTT
TRBJ1-6,-,TRBV20-1,-,17,CSARDSNTDGLGSPLHF,TGCAGTGCTAGAGATAGTAATACGGACGGGCTGGGCTCACCCCTCCACTTT
TRBJ1-2,many,TRBV5-1,-,11,CASLGDYGYTF,TGCGCCAGCTTGGGTGACTATGGCTACACCTTC
TRBJ2-5,many,TRBV15,-,13,CATNRVRQETQYF,TGTGCCACGAACAGGGTTCGGCAAGAGACCCAGTACTTC
TRBJ2-3,many,TRBV6-2/TRBV6-3,-,15,CASHVGSDTTDTQYF,TGTGCCAGTCACGTGGGATCAGACACGACAGATACGCAGTATTTT
TRBJ1-2,-,TRBV28,-,17,CASTLGGALQRNYGYTF,TGTGCCAGCACCCTAGGGGGGGCTCTGCAGCGGAACTATGGCTACACCTTC
TRBJ1-1,-,TRBV6-5,-,15,CASSYSPGMNTEAFF,TGTGCCAGCAGTTATTCCCCAGGTATGAACACTGAAGCTTTCTTT
TRBJ2-5,few,TRBV21-1,-,12,CASRLTEETQYF,TGTGCCAGCAGGTTGACTGAAGAGACCCAGTACTTC
TRBJ2-7,-,TRBV10-3,-,12,CAISRGSYEQYF,TGTGCCATCAGCCGGGGGTCTTACGAGCAGTACTTC
TRBJ2-3,few,TRBV10-3,TRBD1,17,CAISAGQGGVGTDTQYF,TGTGCCATCAGTGCAGGACAGGGTGGTGTGGGAACAGATACGCAGTATTTT
TRBJ2-5,-,TRBV6-1,TRBD2,14,CASSRGLARETQYF,TGTGCCAGCAGTCGAGGACTAGCTAGGGAGACCCAGTACTTC
TRBJ1-2,-,TRBV4-1,TRBD1,15,CASSQEFQGAGGYTF,TGCGCCAGCAGCCAAGAGTTCCAGGGGGCGGGCGGCTACACCTTC
TRBJ1-1,-,TRBV5-1,TRBD1,17,CASSSQGQGLMNTEAFF,TGCGCCAGCAGCTCCCAGGGACAGGGCCTCATGAACACTGAAGCTTTCTTT
TRBJ2-2,-,TRBV3-1,TRBD1,19,CASSQSGTGVSSGTGELFF,TGTGCCAGCAGCCAGAGCGGGACAGGGGTTTCGTCGGGTACCGGGGAGCTGTTTTTT
TRBJ1-3,many,TRBV5-1,-,15,CASSSGRGGSDTIYF,TGCGCCAGCAGCTCCGGGCGAGGTGGGTCGGACACCATATATTTT
TRBJ2-1,-,TRBV3-1,-,15,CASSQVDRPWDEQFF,TGTGCCAGCAGCCAAGTTGACAGGCCCTGGGATGAGCAGTTCTTC
TRBJ2-5,-,TRBV7-2,TRBD1,14,CASSGGTGKETQYF,TGTGCCAGCAGCGGAGGGACAGGGAAAGAGACCCAGTACTTC
TRBJ2-5,-,TRBV7-6,-,13,CASGRGHQETQYF,TGTGCCAGCGGCCGAGGGCACCAAGAGACCCAGTACTTC
TRBJ2-2,many,TRBV7-3,-,13,CASSSGLTGELFF,TGTGCCAGCAGCTCCGGACTAACCGGGGAGCTGTTTTTT